Described below is a single T cell receptor beta chain sequence and its context. This record belongs to a study of T cells after yellow fever vaccination. Looked up from germline, CDR1 is SNHLY and CDR2 is FYNNEI. V lost 10 bases and J 7 bases, leaving 23 bases between the germline ends. The CDR3 runs to 15 residues. Each CDR3 protein gets one entry after TCRdb re-called the 5' RACE reads with MiXCR. In the table there are a few hundred thousand distinct CDR3 sequences, 17% of which are singletons. Here the sequenced sample was PBMCs, taken roughly 5 days after the first yellow fever vaccination. This TCR was recovered from a man between 18 and 35 years old who received the YFV17D yellow fever vaccine. The chain has TRBV2 and TRBJ2-1, with a weak D call TRBD2 (7 bases). CDR3 loop: CATSVRRGGRNEQFF. The CDR3 region has the DNA TGTGCCACCTCGGTTAGAAGGGGGGGCCGTAATGAGCAGTTCTTC.